This is a list of T cell receptor beta chains from one sample in a study of T cells after posttransplantation cyclophosphamide. The method was immunoSEQ multiplex PCR; TCRdb's version includes in-frame clones alone and lacks a portion of them. The sample yields fewer than 5,000 clones, without any singletons. The specimen comprised PBMCs, sampled after allogeneic stem cell transplant with posttransplant cyclophosphamide. The receptors were gathered from a female patient between 18 and 30 years old who received an allogeneic stem cell transplant from an unrelated donor, was CMV-positive, and had acute GVHD only. Some T cells may be provided by the graft donor. Both conserved end residues are part of each CDR3. The order of the fields is clone size, D gene, V gene, J gene, CDR3 protein, CDR3 DNA. D genes are given only for firm matches. Size is omitted from some rows. Given values are once, few, many or a class for expanded clones.

clone size: many; D gene: TRBD1; V gene: TRBV5-1; J gene: TRBJ1-2; CDR3 protein: CASSKAGTGSVGYTF; CDR3 DNA: TGCGCCAGCAGCAAGGCCGGGACAGGGAGTGTTGGCTACACCTTC
clone size: many; D gene: NA; V gene: TRBV2; J gene: TRBJ1-1; CDR3 protein: CASSFGEAEAFF; CDR3 DNA: TGTGCCAGCAGCTTCGGGGAGGCTGAAGCTTTCTTT
clone size: many; D gene: NA; V gene: TRBV30; J gene: TRBJ1-5; CDR3 protein: CAWSRGAITYSNQPQHF; CDR3 DNA: TGTGCCTGGAGCCGGGGGGCAATTACATATAGCAATCAGCCCCAGCATTTT
clone size: many; D gene: TRBD1; V gene: TRBV7-8; J gene: TRBJ2-1; CDR3 protein: CASSKGQGVSYNEQFF; CDR3 DNA: TGTGCCAGCAGCAAGGGACAGGGAGTGTCCTACAATGAGCAGTTCTTC
clone size: many; D gene: TRBD1; V gene: TRBV7-9; J gene: TRBJ1-1; CDR3 protein: CASSLGTAATEAFF; CDR3 DNA: TGTGCCAGCAGCTTGGGGACAGCGGCGACTGAAGCTTTCTTT
clone size: many; D gene: TRBD1; V gene: TRBV19; J gene: TRBJ2-5; CDR3 protein: CASSPGQGVNTETQYF; CDR3 DNA: TGTGCCAGTAGTCCCGGACAGGGGGTAAATACGGAGACCCAGTACTTC
clone size: NA; D gene: NA; V gene: TRBV7-2; J gene: TRBJ2-7; CDR3 protein: CASGISVSSSYEQYF; CDR3 DNA: TGTGCCAGCGGCATTAGCGTATCCAGCTCCTACGAGCAGTACTTC
clone size: many; D gene: NA; V gene: TRBV2; J gene: TRBJ2-7; CDR3 protein: CASRAVGGGRRYEQYF; CDR3 DNA: TGTGCCAGCAGGGCGGTAGGGGGCGGGAGGAGGTACGAGCAGTACTTC
clone size: many; D gene: TRBD1; V gene: TRBV7-9; J gene: TRBJ1-1; CDR3 protein: CASSPRQGRAFF; CDR3 DNA: TGTGCCAGCAGCCCCAGACAGGGGCGAGCTTTCTTT
clone size: many; D gene: NA; V gene: TRBV6-5; J gene: TRBJ1-2; CDR3 protein: CASRSGGVNYGYTF; CDR3 DNA: TGTGCCAGCAGATCAGGAGGGGTAAACTATGGCTACACCTTC
clone size: many; D gene: TRBD2; V gene: TRBV2; J gene: TRBJ2-1; CDR3 protein: CASRRVGTSGSNEQFF; CDR3 DNA: TGTGCCAGCCGCCGCGTTGGGACTAGCGGATCCAATGAGCAGTTCTTC
clone size: many; D gene: TRBD2; V gene: TRBV6-1; J gene: TRBJ2-1; CDR3 protein: CASSGLAGGPNEQFF; CDR3 DNA: TGTGCCAGCAGTGGACTAGCGGGAGGGCCCAATGAGCAGTTCTTC
clone size: medium-sized; D gene: NA; V gene: TRBV6-5; J gene: TRBJ2-1; CDR3 protein: CASSPSTVDNEQFF; CDR3 DNA: TGTGCCAGCAGTCCATCGACAGTAGACAATGAGCAGTTCTTC
clone size: many; D gene: TRBD2; V gene: TRBV27; J gene: TRBJ2-2; CDR3 protein: CASGLAGGELFF; CDR3 DNA: TGTGCCAGCGGGCTAGCGGGAGGGGAGCTGTTTTTT
clone size: medium-sized; D gene: TRBD2; V gene: TRBV7-3; J gene: TRBJ2-1; CDR3 protein: CASSLEGTSGRNEQFF; CDR3 DNA: TGTGCCAGCAGCTTAGAAGGGACTAGCGGGAGGAATGAGCAGTTCTTC
clone size: many; D gene: NA; V gene: TRBV18; J gene: TRBJ1-5; CDR3 protein: CASSQDTYQPQHF; CDR3 DNA: TGTGCCAGCTCTCAGGACACCTATCAGCCCCAGCATTTT
clone size: medium-sized; D gene: TRBD1; V gene: TRBV9; J gene: TRBJ2-7; CDR3 protein: CASSGQGAYEQYF; CDR3 DNA: TGTGCCAGCAGCGGACAGGGGGCCTACGAGCAGTACTTC
clone size: many; D gene: TRBD2; V gene: TRBV19; J gene: TRBJ2-5; CDR3 protein: CASSLSAGSSLAGQYF; CDR3 DNA: TGTGCCAGTAGTTTATCGGCAGGGAGCTCCCTAGCGGGCCAGTACTTC
clone size: medium-sized; D gene: TRBD1; V gene: TRBV6-6; J gene: TRBJ1-5; CDR3 protein: CASISDRGRSNQPQHF; CDR3 DNA: TGTGCCAGCATTAGCGACAGGGGGAGGAGCAATCAGCCCCAGCATTTT
clone size: many; D gene: NA; V gene: TRBV21-1; J gene: TRBJ1-5; CDR3 protein: CASSKKKGFLQPQHF; CDR3 DNA: TGTGCCAGCAGCAAGAAAAAGGGGTTTCTTCAGCCCCAGCATTTT
clone size: many; D gene: NA; V gene: TRBV6-1; J gene: TRBJ2-7; CDR3 protein: CASSDVGAGAYEQYF; CDR3 DNA: TGTGCCAGCAGTGATGTGGGGGCTGGGGCCTACGAGCAGTACTTC
clone size: many; D gene: NA; V gene: TRBV6-5; J gene: TRBJ1-2; CDR3 protein: CAAGGSGRSFYGYTF; CDR3 DNA: TGCGCGGCCGGGGGGTCGGGTCGGAGTTTCTATGGCTACACCTTC
clone size: few; D gene: NA; V gene: TRBV11-3; J gene: TRBJ2-7; CDR3 protein: CASSHGDSSYEQYF; CDR3 DNA: TGTGCCAGCAGCCATGGAGACAGCTCCTACGAGCAGTACTTC
clone size: many; D gene: TRBD1; V gene: TRBV10-3; J gene: TRBJ1-2; CDR3 protein: CAISESRGSNYGYTF; CDR3 DNA: TGTGCCATCAGTGAGTCCAGGGGGTCTAACTATGGCTACACCTTC
clone size: NA; D gene: TRBD2; V gene: TRBV28; J gene: TRBJ2-3; CDR3 protein: CASSSRGQREGPDTQYF; CDR3 DNA: TGTGCCAGCAGTTCCAGGGGGCAGCGGGAGGGCCCCGATACGCAGTATTTT
clone size: medium-sized; D gene: NA; V gene: TRBV6-4; J gene: TRBJ2-3; CDR3 protein: CASMVLPDTQYF; CDR3 DNA: TGTGCCAGCATGGTCCTACCAGATACGCAGTATTTT
clone size: many; D gene: NA; V gene: TRBV7-8; J gene: TRBJ1-2; CDR3 protein: CASSLVGDGYTF; CDR3 DNA: TGTGCCAGCAGCTTAGTAGGGGATGGCTACACCTTC